These 10 T cell receptor beta chains originate from one sample sequenced in a study of cytomegalovirus exposure and HLA in healthy donors (TCRdb year 2017). Libraries were built with the immunoSEQ multiplex PCR assay. TCRdb took over this immuneACCESS table, retaining in-frame rearrangements with V and J assigned. Such tables are incomplete; in checked studies, under half of the missing clones stem from an unresolved V gene, and the remainder is unexplained. The sample yields some 340,000 clones; roughly 90% were counted once. The top ten clones comprise roughly 1.1% of the sample. The sample consisted of PBMCs. The receptor set was obtained from a woman in her twenties or thirties in good health and CMV-seropositive.

This chain joins TRBV13 and TRBJ1-1, with TRBD1 identical over 7 bases. From germline, CDR1 is PRHDT and CDR2 FYEKMQ (reference sequence). This CDR3 has 13 residues. The junction had 8 bases not matched to a gene; V was cut back by 8 bases and J by 5 bases. The CDR3 coding sequence is TGTGCCAGCGGAGCGACAGGGTGGACTGAAGCTTTCTTT. The encoded protein is CASGATGWTEAFF. The entire variable domain, with the rest obtained from reference TRBV13 and TRBJ1-1, is as follows: AAGVIQSPRHLIKEKRETATLKCYPIPRHDTVYWYQQGPGQDPQFLISFYEKMQSDKGSIPDRFSAQQFSDYHSELNMSSLELGDSALYFCASGATGWTEAFFGQGTRLTVV.

The chain recombines TRBV7-9 with TRBJ1-2, with TRBD1 as a possible D gene (6 bases). Trimming stripped 5 bases from V and 6 bases from J, with 10 bases between. Germline assignment: CDR1 SEHNR and CDR2 FQNEAQ (reference sequence). The length of the CDR3 is 12 residues. DNA for the CDR3: TGTGCCAGCAGCCAAGGACAGAATGGCTACACCTTC. It yields the protein CASSQGQNGYTF.

The chain uses TRBV28 and TRBJ2-2; 11 bases agree with TRBD1. J lost 8 bases, V lost 7 bases, and 12 bases had no gene match. This CDR3 comprises 16 residues. Germline values: CDR1 MDHEN, CDR2 SYDVKM. The CDR3 spells CASTPPGQGGGGELFF. CDR3 nucleotides: TGTGCCAGCACCCCCCCGGGACAGGGGGGAGGAGGGGAGCTGTTTTTT. The full variable domain, with the rest looked up from reference TRBV28 and TRBJ2-2, is DVKVTQSSRYLVKRTGEKVFLECVQDMDHENMFWYRQDPGLGLRLIYFSYDVKMKEKGDIPEGYSVSREKKERFSLILESASTNQTSMYLCASTPPGQGGGGELFFGEGSRLTVL.

This chain joins TRBV7-2 and TRBJ1-1; D perhaps matches TRBD1 (5 bases). Germline loops: CDR1 SGHTA, CDR2 FQGNSA. Trimming took 5 bases from V and 8 from J, leaving 18 bases between them. The CDR3 is 14 amino acids. DNA for the CDR3: TGTGCCAGCAGCCAAAAGGATTGGGGGATGGAAGCTTTCTTT. It encodes CASSQKDWGMEAFF.

The chain links TRBV7-9 to TRBJ2-5, with D perhaps matching TRBD2 (5 bases). The CDR3 has 12 amino acids. CDR1 and CDR2 from the germline V gene are SEHNR and FQNEAQ (reference sequence). V lost 5 bases, J lost 4 bases, and 8 bases lay in between. CDR3 protein: CASSLTRETQYF. CDR3 nucleotides: TGTGCCAGCAGCCTCACTAGAGAGACCCAGTACTTC.

The rearrangement joins TRBV20-1 to TRBJ2-7; the D is unclear. V lost 6 bases and J lost 6, with 12 bases in between. Germline CDR1 and CDR2: DFQATT and SNEGSKA (reference sequence). The CDR3 is 11 amino acids. The CDR3 region is CSAKIAVEQYF. The CDR3 nucleotides are TGCAGTGCCAAAATAGCTGTCGAGCAGTACTTC.

This clone occurred once. The chain has TRBV10-3 and TRBJ2-7, with D perhaps given as TRBD1 or TRBD2 (5 bases each). This CDR3 has 14 residues. V lost 6 bases to trimming and J lost 3 bases, with 15 bases between them. Per the germline V gene, CDR1 is ENHRY and CDR2 is SYGVKD. In DNA, the CDR3 is TGTGCCATCAGGGCCGGGACGGATAACTACGAGCAGTACTTC. This translates into CAIRAGTDNYEQYF.

The chain couples TRBV19 to TRBJ2-1, with no clear D. The length of the CDR3 is 11 residues. V gave up 6 bases and J gave up 8 bases, with 8 bases separating them. CDR1 is LNHDA and CDR2 is SQIVND in the germline V gene (reference sequence). This CDR3 reads CASRVTDEQFF. The CDR3 DNA reads TGTGCCAGTAGAGTAACCGATGAGCAGTTCTTC.

This chain joins TRBV5-1 and TRBJ1-1; TRBD1 matches at 8 bases. V lost 2 bases and J lost 7; bases outside the gene matches: 10. The CDR3 loop spans 15 amino acids. The germline CDR1 and CDR2 sequences are SGHRS and YFSETQ. CDR3 loop: CASSLTPTGEVEAFF. The CDR3 DNA follows: TGCGCCAGCAGCTTAACCCCGACAGGGGAGGTTGAAGCTTTCTTT.

V is TRBV11-2 and J is TRBJ2-7; no clear D gene. Germline CDR1 SGHAT, CDR2 FQNNGV. The ends were cut back, 3 bases at V and 6 bases at J, with 9 bases in the middle. The CDR3 covers 12 residues. CDR3 loop: CASSLLVAEQYF. The CDR3 region has the DNA TGTGCCAGCAGCTTGTTAGTGGCCGAGCAGTACTTC.